This TCR beta chain was sequenced for a study of T-cell memory formation after mild COVID-19 (dated by TCRdb to the early 2020s). As for the study more broadly: TCR sequence clusters from the two donors were found to be largely donor specific. In two donors, T-cell clones that expanded and contracted after mild COVID-19 were followed by sequencing TCRalpha and TCRbeta repertoires longitudinally. The cohort was made up of two young adult volunteers, one female and one male, who were previously healthy.

In its sample, this clonotype was seen a few times. It lacks a known antigen. No qualities accompany the bases; no much larger clone lies one base away. TCRdb records Illumina NovaSeq 6000 as the sequencer. TCRalpha and TCRbeta cDNA libraries were built by 5'RACE with constant-segment primers, adding sample barcodes and unique molecular identifiers. Trizol reagent was used to extract RNA from every sample. Amplification of the libraries took two PCR steps, and the second step added a second sample barcode plus Illumina TruSeq adapters. Sequencing of libraries was performed on an Illumina NovaSeq with 2 x 150 bp paired-end reads. As for the original processing: The reads were demultiplexed and collapsed into UMI-guided consensus sequences using migec v1.2.7. Using mixcr v2.1.11, the UMI consensuses were aligned to TRA and TRB V and J templates and assembled into clonotypes. A clonotype was counted as expanded or contracted only when both edgeR and NoisET called the clonotype significant, with the noise models trained on biological replicates. For edgeR calls, a false discovery rate-adjusted p below 0.01 and a log2 fold-change threshold of 1 were applied. As an exploratory analysis of dynamics, max-normalized trajectories of the 1000 most abundant clonotypes were examined with PCA combined with hierarchical clustering. Each responding clone was given a CD4 or CD8 phenotype based on the CD4+ and CD8+ repertoires, which had been sequenced separately. Clones were called with MiXCR by TCRdb after fastp trimmed the public reads at Q25, and only in-frame beta chains were retained. Each entry is one CDR3 protein sequence, shown with its most common DNA and genes. The V and J calls and clone size come from TCRdb's table, not from the authors' own analysis. This sample gives roughly 370,000 distinct CDR3 sequences in total; about 17% of them show up just once. The ten largest account for roughly 21% of the sample.

Here is what the overall study found, with its caveats: The study included only a couple of mild cases, and larger cohorts that include severe cases with pre-infection samples were judged to be necessary. Clones that contracted from day 15 to 85 showed balanced CD4/CD8 phenotypes, whereas a second wave of clones that expanded from day 15 to 37 leaned towards CD4+. Contracting CD4+ clones turned up mainly in the CM and EM memory subsets, whereas EMRA was where CD8+ clones were enriched. The second-wave clones that peaked on day 37 were not confirmed to be SARS-CoV-2 specific. Some responding clones were found in pre-infection memory, which suggests that pre-existing cross-reactive memory T cells took part in the SARS-CoV-2 response.

V is pruned by 5 bases and J by 8 bases, leaving 11 bases of the junction without a gene match. CDR1 and CDR2 are drawn from the germline V gene: SGHTA, FQGNSA. From cysteine to phenylalanine, the CDR3 is 15 amino acids long. Only the CDR3 part of the read is kept: 45 bases, read in frame from the first base. Ficoll-Paque density gradient centrifugation was the method used to isolate PBMCs. The specimen sequenced was PBMCs or a T cell subset sorted from them (not recorded which). This TCR derives from a man between 18 and 35 years old who had mild COVID-19 (a few samples of this study predate the infection). The sample titles of this study are shuffled in the database, so cell type and time point are left out; the donor was told from shared clones. The V and J genes are TRBV7-2 and TRBJ1-2, with 10 bases aligning to TRBD1. The DNA sequence is TGTGCCAGCAGCACGACAGGGGGCAGCACAGAGGGCTACACCTTC. Its product reads: CASSTTGGSTEGYTF. Where the CDR3 stops, the reference TRBV7-2 and TRBJ1-2 genes take over; the full variable domain is GAGVSQSPSNKVTEKGKDVELRCDPISGHTALYWYRQSLGQGLEFLIYFQGNSAPDKSGLPSDRFSAERTGGSVSTLTIQRTQQEDSAVYLCASSTTGGSTEGYTFGSGTRLTVV.